This TCR beta chain is from a study of T cells in localized non-small cell lung cancer. Whole-study results and caveats: A denser population of T cells in blood accompanied longer overall survival. In adjacent lung appeared a median around 57 of the top 100 tumor clones. Sequencing covered just one tumor region, so heterogeneity cannot be ruled out.

This clone showed up just a few times. Its antigen is currently unknown. The data were produced by immunoSEQ multiplex PCR, yet TCRdb's version contains in-frame clones alone and is incomplete. The data show some 50,000 clones, approximately 80% seen once. The CDR3 contains 16 residues. The specimen comprised peripheral blood mononuclear cells, sampled before any cancer treatment. V gene TRBV21-1 combines with J gene TRBJ2-2; the D segment call TRBD1 is taken from the table without a DNA check. TRBV21-1 is an annotated pseudogene. The origin of this receptor is a man aged 40 to 70 with stage III lung adenocarcinoma. The CDR3 coding sequence is TGTGCCAGCAGCAAAGAAACCCTCAGGCACACCGGGGAGCTGTTTTTT. This translates into CASSKETLRHTGELFF.